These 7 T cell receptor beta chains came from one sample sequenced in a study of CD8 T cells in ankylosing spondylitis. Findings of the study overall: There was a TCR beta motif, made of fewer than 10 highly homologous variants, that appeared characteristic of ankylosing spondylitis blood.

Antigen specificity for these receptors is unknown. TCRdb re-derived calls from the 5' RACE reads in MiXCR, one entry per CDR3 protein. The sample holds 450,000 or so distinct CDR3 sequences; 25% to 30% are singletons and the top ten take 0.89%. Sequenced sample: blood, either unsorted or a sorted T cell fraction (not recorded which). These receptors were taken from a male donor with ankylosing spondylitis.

CDR3 nucleotide sequence: TGTGCCACCAGCAGACATCAGGGGGCCAAAAACATTCAGTACTTC. Translating gives CATSRHQGAKNIQYF. This sequence joins TRBV15 and TRBJ2-4; D is perhaps TRBD1 (6 bases). Germline loops: CDR1 LNHNV, CDR2 YYDKDF (reference sequence). The CDR3 runs 15 residues. The V end was cut by 2 bases, the J end by 1 base, with 9 bases between.

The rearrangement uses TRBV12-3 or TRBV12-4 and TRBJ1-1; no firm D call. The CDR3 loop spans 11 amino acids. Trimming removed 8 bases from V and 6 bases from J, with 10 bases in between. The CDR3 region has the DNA TGTGCCAGCCACGGTATCTCTGAAGCTTTCTTT. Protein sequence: CASHGISEAFF.

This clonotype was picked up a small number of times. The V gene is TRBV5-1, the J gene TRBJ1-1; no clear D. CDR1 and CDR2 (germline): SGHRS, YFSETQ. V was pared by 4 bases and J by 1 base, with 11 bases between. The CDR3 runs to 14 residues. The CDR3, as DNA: TGCGCCAGCAGCGGGTACGGGTCGAACACTGAAGCTTTCTTT. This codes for CASSGYGSNTEAFF.

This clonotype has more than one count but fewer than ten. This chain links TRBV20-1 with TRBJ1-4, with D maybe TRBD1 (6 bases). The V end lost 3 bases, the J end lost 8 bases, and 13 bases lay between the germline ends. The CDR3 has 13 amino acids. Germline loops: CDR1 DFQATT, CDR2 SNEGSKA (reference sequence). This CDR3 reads CSASVTGREKLFF. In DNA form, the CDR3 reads TGCAGTGCTAGTGTAACAGGGCGAGAAAAACTGTTTTTT.

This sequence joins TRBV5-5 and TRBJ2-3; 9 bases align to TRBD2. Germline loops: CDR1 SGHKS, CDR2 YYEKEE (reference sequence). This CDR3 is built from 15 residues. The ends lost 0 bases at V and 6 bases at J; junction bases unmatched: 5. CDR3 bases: TGTGCCAGCAGCTTGGCCCCTAGCGGGAAGGATACGCAGTATTTT. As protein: CASSLAPSGKDTQYF.

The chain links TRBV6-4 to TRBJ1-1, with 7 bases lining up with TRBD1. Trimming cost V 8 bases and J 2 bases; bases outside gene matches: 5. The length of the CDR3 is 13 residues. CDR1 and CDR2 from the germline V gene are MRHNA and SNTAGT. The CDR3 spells CASSGQINTEAFF. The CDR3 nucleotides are TGTGCCAGCTCGGGACAGATAAACACTGAAGCTTTCTTT.

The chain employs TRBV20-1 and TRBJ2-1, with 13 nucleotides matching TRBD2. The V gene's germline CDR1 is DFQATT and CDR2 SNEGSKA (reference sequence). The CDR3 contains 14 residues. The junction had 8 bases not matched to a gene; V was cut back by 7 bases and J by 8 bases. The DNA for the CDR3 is TGCAGTGTGGGACTAGCGGGAATCTTCGATGAGCAGTTCTTC. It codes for CSVGLAGIFDEQFF.